One and the same sample provided the 32 T cell receptor beta chains below, sequenced in a study of blood T cell repertoires in COVID-19. The assay was immunoSEQ multiplex PCR, and TCRdb's table has in-frame clones only and misses some. The sample records approximately 320,000 clones, about 82% being singletons. The sequencing sample was made of peripheral blood. The receptors here all came from a human donor in a cohort sampled during active COVID-19.

V usage is TRBV24-1 and J usage is TRBJ2-2; D gene unclear. Trimming took 4 bases from V and 4 from J, leaving 12 bases between them. The length of the CDR3 is 15 residues. Germline V gene data show CDR1 as KGHDR and CDR2 as SFDVKD. The CDR3 is CATSDPSPGTGELFF. CDR3 in DNA: TGTGCCACCAGTGACCCGTCCCCCGGCACCGGGGAGCTGTTTTTT.

The chain has TRBV24-1 and TRBJ1-1; 7 nucleotides align to TRBD1. Per the germline V gene, CDR1 is KGHDR and CDR2 is SFDVKD. CDR3 size: 12 residues. J gave up 3 bases and V 9 bases, and 3 bases lay outside the gene matches. Here the CDR3 reads CATRQGDTEAFF. The CDR3 region has the DNA TGTGCCACCCGACAGGGTGACACTGAAGCTTTCTTT.

The gene calls are TRBV12-3 or TRBV12-4 and TRBJ1-1; TRBD1 might be the D (5 bases). The CDR3 runs to 13 residues. Trimming took off 6 bases at V and 1 base at J, with 9 bases between the two ends. CDR3 nucleotides: TGTGCCAGCAGCAAAAGGGGGAACACTGAAGCTTTCTTT. Encoded protein: CASSKRGNTEAFF.

The CDR3 loop reads CASRNLGQYNEQFF. DNA for the CDR3: TGTGCCAGCAGGAATCTTGGACAGTACAATGAGCAGTTCTTC. The V and J genes are TRBV6-5 and TRBJ2-1; D may be TRBD1 (6 bases). This CDR3 has 14 residues. CDR1 and CDR2 (germline): MNHEY, SVGAGI. The V and J ends lost 6 bases and 4 bases respectively, with 13 bases between them.

The V and J genes are TRBV30 and TRBJ2-7, with 10 bases identical to TRBD2. This CDR3 has 14 residues. After removal of 0 bases from V and 2 bases from J, the junction contained 1 base not matched to a gene. The germline CDR1 and CDR2 sequences are GTSNPN and SVGIG (reference sequence). DNA of the CDR3: TGTGCCTGGAGTGTAGCGGGGGGGCCCTACGAGCAGTACTTC. Protein sequence: CAWSVAGGPYEQYF.

The rearrangement links TRBV7-6 to TRBJ2-7, with 11 bases lining up with TRBD2. CDR1 and CDR2 (germline): SGHVS, FNYEAQ. V lost 4 bases, J lost 2 bases, and 4 bases stayed unmatched. The length of the CDR3 is 15 residues. CDR3 nucleotide sequence: TGTGCCAGCAGCTCGACTAGCGGGGCAACCTACGAGCAGTACTTC. It specifies CASSSTSGATYEQYF.

This chain uses TRBV15 with TRBJ2-2; D possibly corresponds to TRBD2 (6 bases). Germline lookup yields CDR1 LNHNV and CDR2 YYDKDF (reference sequence). Trimming stripped 7 bases from V and 7 bases from J, with 13 bases between. CDR3 length: 13 residues. The CDR3 nucleotides read TGTGCCACCACGGGGGACCTTAGCGGGGAGCTGTTTTTT. As protein: CATTGDLSGELFF. The full variable domain, in which reference TRBV15 and TRBJ2-2 provide the parts outside the CDR3, is DAMVIQNPRYQVTQFGKPVTLSCSQTLNHNVMYWYQQKSSQAPKLLFHYYDKDFNNEADTPDNFQSRRPNTSFCFLDIRSPGLGDTAMYLCATTGDLSGELFFGEGSRLTVL.

This chain connects TRBV7-9 to TRBJ1-1; 7 bases match TRBD1. The CDR3 loop spans 15 amino acids. Germline assignment: CDR1 SEHNR and CDR2 FQNEAQ (reference sequence). V trimming: 5 bases; J trimming: 1 base; junction bases outside the gene matches: 7. The CDR3 sequence: CASSQPGTANTEAFF. In DNA form, the CDR3 reads TGTGCCAGCAGCCAGCCCGGGACAGCGAACACTGAAGCTTTCTTT.

This chain connects TRBV11-1 to TRBJ2-3; the match to TRBD1 covers 7 bases. CDR1 and CDR2 (germline): SGHAT, FQDESV (reference sequence). CDR3 length: 16 residues. The V segment lost 5 bases and the J segment 0 bases; nucleotides outside the gene matches: 8. In DNA, the CDR3 is TGTGCCAGCAGCCCACGCGACAGGGCTAGCACAGATACGCAGTATTTT. It specifies CASSPRDRASTDTQYF.

The rearrangement joins TRBV6-6 to TRBJ2-7; TRBD2 matches 13 bases. The V segment lost 8 bases and the J segment 2 bases; nucleotides outside the gene matches: 6. From germline, CDR1 is MNHNY and CDR2 SVGAGI (reference sequence). CDR3 size: 15 residues. The CDR3 loop reads CASGSGLAGTYEQYF. CDR3 bases: TGTGCCAGCGGCTCGGGACTAGCGGGGACCTACGAGCAGTACTTC.

About this clone itself: Other DNA variants within this sample encode the same CDR3. The J gene is TRBJ2-2, the V gene TRBV6-1; D gene uncertain. The V end was cut by 2 bases, the J end by 4 bases, with 5 bases between. Per germline, CDR1 MNHNS and CDR2 SASEGT. The CDR3 consists of 13 residues. This chain's CDR3 is CASSEIRTGELFF. CDR3 bases: TGTGCCAGCAGTGAAATCCGCACCGGGGAGCTGTTTTTT.

The chain has TRBV7-3 and TRBJ1-4; TRBD1 agrees at 8 bases. The CDR3 length is 15 residues. The V and J ends lost 5 bases and 0 bases, in that order; junction bases with no gene match: 2. CDR1 and CDR2 from the germline V gene are SGHTA and FQGTGA. The CDR3 sequence: CASSPQGATNEKLFF. The CDR3 region has the DNA TGTGCCAGCAGCCCACAGGGGGCAACTAATGAAAAACTGTTTTTT.

V is TRBV6-5 and J is TRBJ1-1, with TRBD1 matching 8 bases. Germline lookup yields CDR1 MNHEY and CDR2 SVGAGI. The CDR3 length is 16 residues. The ends lost 2 bases at V and 0 bases at J; junction bases unmatched: 5. For the CDR3, the DNA is TGTGCCAGCAGTTACGACCAGGGGGCAATGAACACTGAAGCTTTCTTT. It codes for CASSYDQGAMNTEAFF.

This chain links TRBV6-2 or TRBV6-3 with TRBJ1-5, with 7 bases identical to TRBD1. Trimming at V came to 0 bases and at J to 7 bases, leaving 9 bases not matched to a gene. Germline V gene data show CDR1 as MNHEY and CDR2 as SVGEGT. This CDR3 region has 16 residues. The CDR3 here is CASSYSDRDSRQPQHF. The DNA of the CDR3 is TGTGCCAGCAGTTACTCAGATAGGGACAGCCGACAGCCCCAGCATTTT.

The chain recombines TRBV27 with TRBJ1-2; possibly TRBD1 for D (5 bases). Germline V gene lookup returns CDR1 MNHEY and CDR2 SMNVEV (reference sequence). The V gene lost 6 bases and the J gene lost 3 bases, with 14 bases spanning the gap. The CDR3 totals 14 residues. The CDR3 sequence is CASSPWGGDYGYTF. CDR3 nucleotide sequence: TGTGCCAGCAGCCCGTGGGGGGGGGACTATGGCTACACCTTC.

This sequence joins TRBV19 and TRBJ1-6; D remains ambiguous. Trimming stripped 3 bases from V and 7 bases from J, with 4 bases between. This CDR3 comprises 12 residues. Germline V gene sequence: CDR1 LNHDA, CDR2 SQIVND (reference sequence). The CDR3 DNA is TGTGCCAGTAGTATGCGGAATTCACCCCTCCACTTT. Translated: CASSMRNSPLHF.

The V and J genes are TRBV19 and TRBJ1-5; D is ambiguous. The germline V gene encodes CDR1 LNHDA and CDR2 SQIVND (reference sequence). This CDR3 has 15 residues. Trimming cost V 8 bases and J 0 bases, with 14 bases left between them. The DNA of the CDR3 is TGTGCCAGTTGTCTGGGCAGTTATAGCAATCAGCCCCAGCATTTT. This encodes CASCLGSYSNQPQHF.

The V gene is TRBV29-1, the J gene TRBJ2-7, with D possibly matching TRBD1 (6 bases). This CDR3 region has 12 residues. Trimming cost V 7 bases and J 6 bases, with 16 bases left between them. From germline, CDR1 is SQVTM and CDR2 ANQGSEA. CDR3 region: CSARGLLSEQYF. The DNA for the CDR3 is TGCAGCGCCAGGGGTCTATTGAGCGAGCAGTACTTC.

This clone was detected only once. The chain links TRBV6-5 to TRBJ2-2, with TRBD1 matching over 9 bases. CDR1 MNHEY and CDR2 SVGAGI come from the germline V gene. The junction had 7 bases not matched to a gene; V was cut back by 4 bases and J by 4 bases. The CDR3 loop spans 16 amino acids. CDR3 loop: CASSFTGGLTTGELFF. DNA for the CDR3: TGTGCCAGCAGTTTTACAGGGGGCCTTACCACCGGGGAGCTGTTTTTT.

The DNA of the CDR3 is TGCGCCAGCAGCTTGGGAGGTTTGAACACCGGGGAGCTGTTTTTT. As protein: CASSLGGLNTGELFF. The chain is built from TRBV5-1 and TRBJ2-2; D unresolved. This CDR3 is 15 amino acids long. Germline assignment: CDR1 SGHRS and CDR2 YFSETQ. Trimming removed 0 bases at V and 1 base at J, with 7 bases between.

The V gene is TRBV19, the J gene TRBJ2-7, with 9 bases that match TRBD1. This CDR3 comprises 17 residues. The germline V gene encodes CDR1 LNHDA and CDR2 SQIVND (reference sequence). The V gene end was trimmed by 6 bases and the J gene end by 4 bases; junction bases not matched to a gene: 16. Here the CDR3 reads CASSHTRAGTGMYEQYF. CDR3 bases: TGTGCCAGTAGCCACACCAGGGCGGGGACAGGGATGTACGAGCAGTACTTC. Looking up the rest from reference TRBV19 and TRBJ2-7 gives the full variable domain: DGGITQSPKYLFRKEGQNVTLSCEQNLNHDAMYWYRQDPGQGLRLIYYSQIVNDFQKGDIAEGYSVSREKKESFPLTVTSAQKNPTAFYLCASSHTRAGTGMYEQYFGPGTRLTVT.

This sequence joins TRBV12-3 or TRBV12-4 and TRBJ1-2; no reliable D call. Trimming took off 5 bases at V and 4 bases at J, with 11 bases between the two ends. The CDR3 spans 13 residues. CDR3 DNA sequence: TGTGCCAGCAGTCCCCAGGCTATCTATGGCTACACCTTC. Translated, it gives CASSPQAIYGYTF.

The chain is built from TRBV19 and TRBJ1-5, with 9 bases that match TRBD1. With 5 bases clipped from V and 1 base from J, the junction kept 3 bases outside the gene matches. Germline V gene data show CDR1 as LNHDA and CDR2 as SQIVND (reference sequence). CDR3 length: 15 residues. In nucleotides, the CDR3 is TGTGCCAGTAGTCAGGGACAGGGAAGCAATCAGCCCCAGCATTTT. The encoded protein is CASSQGQGSNQPQHF.

The chain combines TRBV25-1 with TRBJ1-4; 8 bases are a match to TRBD1. Germline assignment: CDR1 MGHDK and CDR2 SYGVNS. V trimming: 4 bases; J trimming: 15 bases; junction bases outside the gene matches: 7. The CDR3 has 12 amino acids. The CDR3 reads CASSADRDEVFF. The CDR3 nucleotides are TGTGCCAGCAGTGCGGACAGGGATGAAGTGTTTTTT.

The V and J genes are TRBV12-3 or TRBV12-4 and TRBJ1-6; D unresolved. With 2 bases removed from V and 10 bases from J, the gap between germline ends came to 9 bases. CDR3 length: 13 residues. The CDR3 region has the DNA TGTGCCAGCAGTTTATTCTCGGGGTCACCCCTCCACTTT. Translated: CASSLFSGSPLHF.

Only a few counts were recorded for this clone. The rearrangement links TRBV6-5 to TRBJ1-1, with D perhaps matching TRBD1 (6 bases). V dropped 1 base and J dropped 4 bases, with 13 bases sitting between them. The CDR3 extends over 15 amino acids. The germline V gene has CDR1 MNHEY and CDR2 SVGAGI. CDR3 nucleotides: TGTGCCAGCAGTTACTTGGGGACAACGAGCACTGAAGCTTTCTTT. This gives the protein CASSYLGTTSTEAFF.

The chain recombines TRBV19 with TRBJ2-2, with TRBD1 matching over 8 bases. Germline loops: CDR1 LNHDA, CDR2 SQIVND (reference sequence). V trimming: 8 bases; J trimming: 7 bases; junction bases outside the gene matches: 12. The CDR3 runs 15 residues. The CDR3 is CASSLGDRKHGELFF. For the CDR3, the DNA is TGTGCCAGTTCCTTAGGGGACAGGAAACACGGGGAGCTGTTTTTT.

The V and J genes are TRBV7-6 and TRBJ2-6; weak D call: TRBD1 (5 bases). CDR1 SGHVS and CDR2 FNYEAQ come from the germline V gene. The CDR3 is 15 residues long. The V gene lost 6 bases and the J gene lost 2 bases, with 11 bases spanning the gap. CDR3 residues: CASRTGRAGANVLTF. The CDR3 DNA reads as TGTGCCAGCAGAACAGGACGGGCTGGGGCCAACGTCCTGACTTTC.

The gene calls are TRBV5-1 and TRBJ2-2; TRBD2 is a possible D gene (5 bases). V was clipped by 0 bases and J by 7 bases, with 10 bases between them. Germline V lookup: CDR1 SGHRS, CDR2 YFSETQ. This CDR3 spans 14 amino acids. The DNA of the CDR3 is TGCGCCAGCAGCTTGGCGTCCGGGATCGGGGAGCTGTTTTTT. It yields the protein CASSLASGIGELFF. The full variable domain, its missing parts supplied by reference TRBV5-1 and TRBJ2-2, is KAGVTQTPRYLIKTRGQQVTLSCSPISGHRSVSWYQQTPGQGLQFLFEYFSETQRNKGNFPGRFSGRQFSNSRSEMNVSTLELGDSALYLCASSLASGIGELFFGEGSRLTVL.

This rearrangement joins TRBV6-2 or TRBV6-3 to TRBJ2-3; D unclear. Germline V gene sequence: CDR1 MNHEY, CDR2 SVGEGT. V was cut by 2 bases and J by 6 bases, with 6 bases left in between. This CDR3 has 12 amino acids. In DNA form, the CDR3 reads TGTGCCAGCAGTTACGAAGCGGATACGCAGTATTTT. As protein: CASSYEADTQYF.

CDR3 DNA: TGTGCCAGCAGTTACGAAGGCGGGATCTCCTACAATGAGCAGTTCTTC. Its translation: CASSYEGGISYNEQFF. This chain uses TRBV6-5 with TRBJ2-1, with D perhaps matching TRBD2 (6 bases). CDR1 is MNHEY, CDR2 SVGAGI, per germline. The CDR3 is made up of 16 amino acids. V was clipped by 2 bases and J by 0 bases, with 11 bases between them.

The genes are TRBV14 and TRBJ1-5, with 7 bases that match TRBD1. The CDR3 runs to 16 residues. Germline V CDR1 and CDR2: SGHDN, FVKESK. V lost 0 bases and J lost 2; bases outside the gene matches: 4. CDR3 loop: CASSQEGTGGNQPQHF. The CDR3 DNA follows: TGTGCCAGCAGCCAAGAAGGAACAGGGGGCAATCAGCCCCAGCATTTT.